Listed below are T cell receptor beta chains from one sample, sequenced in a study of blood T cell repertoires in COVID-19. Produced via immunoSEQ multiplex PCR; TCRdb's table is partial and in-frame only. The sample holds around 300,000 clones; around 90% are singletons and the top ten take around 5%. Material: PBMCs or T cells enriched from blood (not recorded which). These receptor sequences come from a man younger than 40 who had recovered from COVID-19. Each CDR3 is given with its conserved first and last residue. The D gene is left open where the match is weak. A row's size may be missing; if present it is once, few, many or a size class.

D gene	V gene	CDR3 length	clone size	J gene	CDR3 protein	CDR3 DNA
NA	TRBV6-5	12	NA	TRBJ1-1	CASRQGFTEAFF	TGTGCCAGCAGACAGGGATTCACTGAAGCTTTCTTT
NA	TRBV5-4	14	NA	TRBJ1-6	CASSLGDRSSPLHF	TGTGCCAGCAGCTTGGGAGACAGATCCTCACCCCTCCACTTT
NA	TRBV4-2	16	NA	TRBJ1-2	CASSRESQGSNYGYTF	TGTGCCAGCAGCCGCGAATCACAGGGATCGAACTATGGCTACACCTTC
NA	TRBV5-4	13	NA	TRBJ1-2	CASSEDRRYGYTF	TGTGCCAGCAGTGAAGACAGGCGCTATGGCTACACCTTC
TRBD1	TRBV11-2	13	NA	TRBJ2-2	CASRRTGTGELFF	TGTGCCAGCAGACGGACAGGGACCGGGGAGCTGTTTTTT
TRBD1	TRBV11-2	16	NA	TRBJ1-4	CASSFFGQGASEKLFF	TGTGCCAGCAGCTTTTTTGGACAGGGGGCTAGTGAAAAACTGTTTTTT
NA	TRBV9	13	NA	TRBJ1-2	CASGTTGTGGYTF	TGTGCCAGCGGCACAACAGGGACGGGTGGCTACACCTTC
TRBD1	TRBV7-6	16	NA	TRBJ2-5	CASSLGTGAGQETQYF	TGTGCCAGCAGCTTAGGGACAGGGGCGGGCCAAGAGACCCAGTACTTC
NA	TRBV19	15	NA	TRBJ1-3	CASTLRASSGNTIYF	TGTGCCAGTACCCTAAGAGCGTCGTCTGGAAACACCATATATTTT
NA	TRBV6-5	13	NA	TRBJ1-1	CASRPTRFTEAFF	TGTGCCAGCAGACCTACGCGGTTCACTGAAGCTTTCTTT
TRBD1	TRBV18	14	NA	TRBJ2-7	CASSPKTGPYEQYF	TGTGCCAGCTCACCAAAGACAGGGCCATACGAGCAGTACTTC
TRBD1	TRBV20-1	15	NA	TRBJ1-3	CSASPDRAPGNTIYF	TGCAGTGCTAGTCCCGACAGGGCACCTGGAAACACCATATATTTT
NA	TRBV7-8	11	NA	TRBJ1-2	CASSPNHGYTF	TGTGCCAGCAGCCCTAACCATGGCTACACCTTC
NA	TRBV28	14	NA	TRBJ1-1	CASSLTTGGTEAFF	TGTGCCAGCAGTTTAACTACAGGTGGCACTGAAGCTTTCTTT
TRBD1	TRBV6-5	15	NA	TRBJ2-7	CASSRQTGAPYEQYF	TGTGCCAGCAGTCGTCAGACAGGGGCCCCCTACGAGCAGTACTTC
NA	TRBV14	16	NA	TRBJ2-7	CASSQATSAIIYEQYF	TGTGCCAGCAGCCAAGCCACATCTGCAATTATCTACGAGCAGTACTTC
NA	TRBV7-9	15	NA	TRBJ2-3	CASSPPLDSADTQYF	TGTGCCAGCAGCCCCCCGCTGGACAGTGCGGATACGCAGTATTTT
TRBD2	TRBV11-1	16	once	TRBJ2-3	CASSLVAGGSTDTQYF	TGTGCCAGCAGCTTAGTTGCGGGGGGGAGCACAGATACGCAGTATTTT
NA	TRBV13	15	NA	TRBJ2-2	CASSLHSGDTGELFF	TGTGCCAGCAGCCTACATAGCGGAGACACCGGGGAGCTGTTTTTT
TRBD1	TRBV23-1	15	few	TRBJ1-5	CASSQIQGARQPQHF	TGCGCCAGCAGTCAGATACAGGGGGCGCGTCAGCCCCAGCATTTT
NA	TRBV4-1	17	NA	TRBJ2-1	CASSQRGGESSYNEQFF	TGCGCCAGCAGCCAGCGGGGCGGGGAGAGCTCCTACAATGAGCAGTTCTTC
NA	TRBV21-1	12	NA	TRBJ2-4	CASSKLKNIQYF	TGTGCCAGCAGCAAACTCAAAAACATTCAGTACTTC
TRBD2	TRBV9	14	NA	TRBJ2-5	CASSAGGNQETQYF	TGTGCCAGCAGCGCCGGGGGGAACCAAGAGACCCAGTACTTC
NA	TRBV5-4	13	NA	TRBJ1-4	CASSWTGEEKLFF	TGTGCCAGCAGCTGGACGGGGGAGGAAAAACTGTTTTTT
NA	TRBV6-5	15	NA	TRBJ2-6	CASDNGASGANVLTF	TGTGCCAGCGACAATGGGGCCTCTGGGGCCAACGTCCTGACTTTC
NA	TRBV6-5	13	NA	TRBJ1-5	CASRGGGGQPQHF	TGTGCCAGCAGGGGCGGGGGAGGTCAGCCCCAGCATTTT
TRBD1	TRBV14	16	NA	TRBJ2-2	CASSPGAGGITGELFF	TGTGCCAGCAGCCCCGGCGCAGGGGGAATCACCGGGGAGCTGTTTTTT
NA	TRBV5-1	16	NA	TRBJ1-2	CASSLAAGSVDYGYTF	TGCGCCAGCAGCTTGGCCGCTGGGAGTGTTGACTATGGCTACACCTTC
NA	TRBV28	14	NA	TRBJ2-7	CASSLGGQSDEQYF	TGTGCCAGCAGTTTAGGAGGACAGAGCGACGAGCAGTACTTC
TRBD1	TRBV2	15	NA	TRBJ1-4	CASSPQGVSNEKLFF	TGTGCCAGCAGCCCCCAGGGGGTGTCTAATGAAAAACTGTTTTTT
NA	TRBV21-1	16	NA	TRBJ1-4	CASSKVSWQGNEKLFF	TGTGCCAGCAGCAAAGTTTCGTGGCAGGGTAATGAAAAACTGTTTTTT
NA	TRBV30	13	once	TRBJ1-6	CAFVREVNSPLHF	TGTGCCTTCGTTCGGGAGGTTAATTCACCCCTCCACTTT
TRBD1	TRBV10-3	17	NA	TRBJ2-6	CAISERDSYSGANVLTF	TGTGCCATCAGTGAACGGGACAGTTACTCTGGGGCCAACGTCCTGACTTTC
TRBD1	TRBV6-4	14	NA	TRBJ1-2	CASSDTGGRYGYTF	TGTGCCAGCAGTGACACAGGGGGCCGCTATGGCTACACCTTC
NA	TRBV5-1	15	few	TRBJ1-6	CASKTGGANNSPLHF	TGCGCCAGCAAGACGGGGGGCGCCAATAATTCACCCCTCCACTTT
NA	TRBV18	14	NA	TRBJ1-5	CASSTQGWDQPQHF	TGTGCCAGCTCAACGCAGGGGTGGGATCAGCCCCAGCATTTT
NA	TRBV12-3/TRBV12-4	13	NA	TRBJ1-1	CASSLGQNTEAFF	TGTGCCAGCAGTTTAGGACAGAACACTGAAGCTTTCTTT
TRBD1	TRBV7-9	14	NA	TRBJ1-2	CARPIEGQPHGYTF	TGTGCCAGACCCATAGAGGGACAGCCACATGGCTACACCTTC
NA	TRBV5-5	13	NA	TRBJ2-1	CASSLSRESEQFF	TGTGCCAGCAGCTTGAGCAGGGAAAGTGAGCAGTTCTTC
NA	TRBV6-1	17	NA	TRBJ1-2	CASSEELRQAGYGGYTF	TGTGCCAGCAGTGAAGAGCTGAGACAGGCTGGCTACGGCGGCTACACCTTC
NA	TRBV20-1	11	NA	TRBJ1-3	CSARVLPSIYF	TGCAGTGCTAGAGTACTTCCGTCCATATATTTT
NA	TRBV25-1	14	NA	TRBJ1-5	CASSAGTGDQPQHF	TGTGCCAGCAGTGCCGGAACGGGGGATCAGCCCCAGCATTTT
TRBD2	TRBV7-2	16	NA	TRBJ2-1	CASSPWTSGGIHEQFF	TGTGCCAGCAGCCCATGGACTAGCGGGGGTATTCATGAGCAGTTCTTC
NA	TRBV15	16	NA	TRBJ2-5	CATSTTSGTLEETQYF	TGTGCCACCAGCACCACCTCCGGGACATTGGAAGAGACCCAGTACTTC
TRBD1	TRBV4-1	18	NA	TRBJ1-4	CASSPTPGQVGRGEKLFF	TGCGCCAGCAGCCCAACCCCGGGACAGGTCGGGCGGGGGGAAAAACTGTTTTTT
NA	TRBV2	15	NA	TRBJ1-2	CASSEGAGIVYGYTF	TGTGCCAGCAGTGAAGGAGCGGGGATCGTCTATGGCTACACCTTC
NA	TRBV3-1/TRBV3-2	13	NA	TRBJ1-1	CASARGPNTEAFF	TGTGCCAGCGCCCGAGGGCCGAACACTGAAGCTTTCTTT
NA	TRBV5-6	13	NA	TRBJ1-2	CASSLGRQPGYTF	TGTGCCAGCAGCTTGGGCAGGCAGCCTGGCTACACCTTC
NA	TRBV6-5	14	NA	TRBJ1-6	CASSYTEINSPLHF	TGTGCCAGCAGTTACACAGAAATTAATTCACCCCTCCACTTT
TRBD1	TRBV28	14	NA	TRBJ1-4	CASKGTAPNEKLFF	TGTGCCAGCAAGGGGACAGCGCCTAATGAAAAACTGTTTTTT
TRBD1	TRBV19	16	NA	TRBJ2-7	CASSPRWGQGPYEQYF	TGTGCCAGTAGTCCTAGATGGGGACAGGGCCCCTACGAGCAGTACTTC
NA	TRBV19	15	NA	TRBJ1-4	CASSIEWATNEKLFF	TGTGCCAGTAGTATAGAGTGGGCCACTAATGAAAAACTGTTTTTT
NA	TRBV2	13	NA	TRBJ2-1	CASSDWDTGEQFF	TGTGCCAGCAGTGATTGGGACACAGGTGAGCAGTTCTTC
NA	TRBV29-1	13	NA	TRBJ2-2	CSVGRGDTGELFF	TGCAGCGTTGGCAGGGGGGACACCGGGGAGCTGTTTTTT